This is a list of T cell receptor beta chains from one sample in a study of blood T cell repertoires in COVID-19. Clones were read by immunoSEQ multiplex PCR, and TCRdb kept only the in-frame ones, dropping some. The sample contains roughly 200,000 clones, 75% to 85% of which appear only once. The sequenced sample was peripheral blood. Receptors were obtained from a woman in her 30s with COVID-19, enrolled during active disease. The conserved cysteine and the conserved F or W are not part of the CDR3 here.

J: TRBJ1-3
V: TRBV9
CDR3: ASSVDPGTGNTIY

J: TRBJ1-2
V: TRBV2
CDR3: ASSEAGPGDGYT

J: TRBJ1-5
V: TRBV21-1
CDR3: ASGDGAGTGPHSNQPQH

J: TRBJ1-1
V: TRBV6-6
CDR3: ASRYSELNTEAF

J: TRBJ1-3
V: TRBV27
CDR3: ASRRTGVSSGNTIY

J: TRBJ1-2
V: TRBV12-5
CDR3: ASGSWDLKGDGHT

J: TRBJ2-1
V: TRBV2
CDR3: ASSVSREGYNEQF

J: TRBJ2-3
V: TRBV19
CDR3: ASRRTGSSTDTQY

J: TRBJ2-7
V: TRBV7-9
CDR3: ASSLEGVGGGKSPYEQY

J: TRBJ1-2
V: TRBV4-3
CDR3: ASSQEVSGIYGYT

J: TRBJ1-1
V: TRBV29-1
CDR3: SPRDWNTEAF

J: TRBJ1-5
V: TRBV6-5
CDR3: ASSYTTGDQPQH

J: TRBJ2-7
V: TRBV4-3
CDR3: ASSPSAGGMYEQY

J: TRBJ2-6
V: TRBV6-6
CDR3: ASSYAQASGANVLT

J: TRBJ2-7
V: TRBV5-4
CDR3: ASSLVHGGGSSYEQY

J: TRBJ1-1
V: TRBV7-8
CDR3: ASSLAMAGGMNTEAF

J: TRBJ2-2
V: TRBV5-1
CDR3: ASSWSLAGGTGELF

J: TRBJ1-1
V: TRBV5-1
CDR3: ASSDTGVPGTEAF

J: TRBJ1-6
V: TRBV4-1
CDR3: ASSHPDRSPLH

J: TRBJ2-7
V: TRBV28
CDR3: ASNRDRGGVEQY

J: TRBJ1-4
V: TRBV6-5
CDR3: ASRRAEELF

J: TRBJ2-1
V: TRBV6-2/TRBV6-3
CDR3: ASSYSDRGDYNEQF

J: TRBJ1-2
V: TRBV5-1
CDR3: ASSLGVQGNGYT

J: TRBJ2-5
V: TRBV28
CDR3: ASRSDRGTWWETQY

J: TRBJ1-4
V: TRBV29-1
CDR3: SVIRVGQGREKLF

J: TRBJ2-7
V: TRBV7-2
CDR3: ASSLDGVSYEQY

J: TRBJ2-2
V: TRBV6-5
CDR3: ASRPGGANTGELF

J: TRBJ2-1
V: TRBV24-1
CDR3: ATSDLGQGAYNEQF

J: TRBJ2-5
V: TRBV24-1
CDR3: ATSDRTSGGLGLETQY

J: TRBJ2-2
V: TRBV11-2
CDR3: ASSLFGRGNTGELF

J: TRBJ2-7
V: TRBV23-1
CDR3: ASSQGTPTSGSYDEQY

J: TRBJ1-6
V: TRBV28
CDR3: ASSLSLTSSSYNSPLH

J: TRBJ2-4
V: TRBV3-1/TRBV3-2
CDR3: ASSQDRTSGDIQY

J: TRBJ2-5
V: TRBV5-4
CDR3: ASSGIGVLQETQY

J: TRBJ2-2
V: TRBV7-9
CDR3: ASSLVRYTGELF

J: TRBJ1-6
V: TRBV5-5
CDR3: ASSLTTGGSPLH

J: TRBJ1-5
V: TRBV30
CDR3: AWSPQGNSNQPQH

J: TRBJ2-7
V: TRBV9
CDR3: ASSVGQGGEQY

J: TRBJ1-1
V: TRBV27
CDR3: ASRLMGRMNTEAF

J: TRBJ2-1
V: TRBV6-1
CDR3: ASSESRTSGGVDEQF

J: TRBJ1-4
V: TRBV7-2
CDR3: ASSRPGEKLF